The source of this TCR beta chain is a study of OX40 agonist ivuxolimab in advanced cancers. The wider study: Patients were dosed with the agonistic anti-OX40 (CD134) antibody ivuxolimab. Those enrolled were roughly 80% male, with a mean age of about 60 years and ages from about 20 to 79.

Method: immunoSEQ multiplex PCR; TCRdb's copy keeps in-frame clones and lacks some. The table includes about 48,000 clones, 75% to 85% detected once. Autoimmune disease history or systemic immunosuppression was exclusionary. Specimen: CD4+ or CD8+ T cells sorted from blood, collected in a trial of the OX40 agonist ivuxolimab. The receptor was isolated from an adult with an advanced solid tumor such as melanoma, head and neck, liver or kidney cancer.

DNA for the CDR3: TGCGCCAGCAGCTTGCAGTATGCGCAGTATTTT. Translation gives CASSLQYAQYF. The rearrangement links TRBV5-1 to TRBJ2-3; no clear D. Germline CDR1 SGHRS, CDR2 YFSETQ. V shed 1 base and J shed 10 bases, with 7 bases lying between them. This CDR3 spans 11 amino acids.